The T cell receptor (beta chain) described here comes from a study of cytomegalovirus exposure and HLA in healthy donors. Whole-study results and caveats: Common viral pathogens (according to a later analysis) appeared linked to several of the most significant clusters. Analyses of presence/absence relied on an assumption of roughly uniform sequencing depth across donors.

It was with 60 Vbeta and 13 Jbeta primers that the PCR ran. Original analysis: Later reanalysis found 75 million to 95 million unique TCR beta chains, about 11 million of them shared. Assay: immunoSEQ multiplex PCR; the TCRdb copy retains only in-frame clones and omits some. V, J and clone size were drawn from that table, and D and trimming were deduced from the DNA. The sample has fewer than 200,000 clones, 75% seen once. Trimming left V 6 bases short and J 7 bases short, with 16 bases between. The CDR3 totals 14 residues. Germline values: CDR1 MRHNA, CDR2 SNTAGT. Worth noting for this clone: No antigen is known for it.

This sequence originates from a man younger than 35 in good health and CMV-seronegative. Material: PBMCs. V and J are TRBV6-4 and TRBJ2-1; the D gene is possibly TRBD2 (6 bases). The CDR3 DNA follows: TGTGCCAGCAGCCGGGACTGGAGCCAAAATGAGCAGTTCTTC. This translates into CASSRDWSQNEQFF.